The T cell receptor beta chain described here comes from a study of blood T cell repertoires in COVID-19. This table comes from immunoSEQ multiplex PCR, and its TCRdb copy is limited to in-frame clones, with some not included. The sample includes some 300,000 clones, just under 90% seen only once; the top ten take under 3.5%. V dropped 4 bases and J dropped 3; count of bases not matched to a gene: 2. Germline CDR1 reads MNHEY; CDR2 reads SVGAGI. The CDR3 sequence is 13 residues long. Participant reports of clinical history set cohort assignment. The clonotype was recovered from a woman in her 50s who had been exposed to COVID-19. V is TRBV6-5 and J is TRBJ2-5, with 7 bases lining up with TRBD2. Source material: PBMCs or T cells enriched from blood (not recorded which). The CDR3: CASSWGGEETQYF. CDR3 sequence (DNA): TGTGCCAGCAGTTGGGGGGGAGAAGAGACCCAGTACTTC.